This TCR beta chain was recovered during a study of blood T cell repertoires in COVID-19. Assay: immunoSEQ multiplex PCR; the TCRdb copy retains only in-frame clones and omits some. The sample lists about 200,000 clones, around 83% seen once, with about 4.9% in the top ten. V was trimmed by 5 bases and J by 5 bases, leaving 24 bases between them. Germline V gene data show CDR1 as MNHNY and CDR2 as SVGAGI (reference sequence). The CDR3 has 17 residues. This TCR came from a woman older than 75 with acute or convalescent COVID-19. Sequencing was done on a sample of peripheral blood. This chain links TRBV6-6 with TRBJ1-1; no firm D call. CDR3 region: CASSQPGDSRRKTEAFF. The CDR3 DNA reads TGTGCCAGCAGTCAACCCGGCGACTCCCGGAGGAAAACTGAAGCTTTCTTT.